The present T cell receptor (beta chain) was sequenced within a study of cytotoxic CD8 clonotypes in ibrutinib-treated CLL. Around 1.8 micrograms of genomic DNA came from cryopreserved PBMCs for TCR beta libraries. Only a few counts were recorded for this clone. Produced via immunoSEQ multiplex PCR; TCRdb's table is partial and in-frame only. The sample consists of tens of thousands of clones, about half of them appearing once. This CDR3 contains 15 residues. V was trimmed by 6 bases and J by 0 bases, leaving 15 bases between them. Per germline, CDR1 SGHNT and CDR2 YYREEE (reference sequence). Sequenced material: PBMCs, taken before ibrutinib treatment. This TCR came from a human donor with chronic lymphocytic leukemia. V usage is TRBV5-4 and J usage is TRBJ1-1, with TRBD1 as a possible D gene (5 bases). The CDR3 reads CASTQVTGLNTEAFF. CDR3 coding DNA: TGTGCCAGCACCCAAGTTACAGGTTTGAACACTGAAGCTTTCTTT.